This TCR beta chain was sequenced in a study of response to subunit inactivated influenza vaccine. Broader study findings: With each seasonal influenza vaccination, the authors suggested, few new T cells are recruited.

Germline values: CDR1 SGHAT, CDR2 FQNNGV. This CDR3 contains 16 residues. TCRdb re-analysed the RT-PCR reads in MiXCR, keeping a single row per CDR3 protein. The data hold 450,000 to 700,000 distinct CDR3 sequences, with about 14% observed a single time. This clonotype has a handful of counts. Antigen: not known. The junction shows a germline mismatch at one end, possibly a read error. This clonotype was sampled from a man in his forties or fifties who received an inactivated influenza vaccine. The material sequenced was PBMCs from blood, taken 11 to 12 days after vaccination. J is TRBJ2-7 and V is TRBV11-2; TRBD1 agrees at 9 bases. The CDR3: CASSLTGTGISSEQYF. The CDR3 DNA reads TGTGCCAGCAGCTTGACCGGGACAGGGATTTCCTCCGAGCAGTACTTC.